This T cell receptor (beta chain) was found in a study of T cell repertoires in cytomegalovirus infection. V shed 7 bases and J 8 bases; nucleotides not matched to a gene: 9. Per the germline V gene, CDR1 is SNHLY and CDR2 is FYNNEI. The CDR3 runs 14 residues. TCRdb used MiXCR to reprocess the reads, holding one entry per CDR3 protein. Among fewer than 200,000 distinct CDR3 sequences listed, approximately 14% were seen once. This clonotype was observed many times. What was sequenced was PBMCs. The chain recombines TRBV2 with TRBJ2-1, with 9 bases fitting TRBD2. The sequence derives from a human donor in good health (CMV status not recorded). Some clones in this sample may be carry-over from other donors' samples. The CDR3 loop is CASKRLAGRDEQFF. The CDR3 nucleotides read TGTGCCAGCAAGAGGCTAGCGGGGAGAGATGAGCAGTTCTTC.